This entry is about one TCR beta chain. Assay used: immunoSEQ multiplex PCR; TCRdb lists only in-frame clones, some missing. The repertoire consists of 130,000 or so clones, with approximately 95% occurring once and the leading ten covering more than 0.8%. This sample was included in a study of T cell responses to AZD1222 COVID-19 vaccine. Per germline, CDR1 SGHRS and CDR2 YFSETQ. CDR3 length: 15 residues. Between the trimmed V and J ends, which lost 0 bases and 8 bases, there was a span of 14 bases. This rearrangement joins TRBV5-1 to TRBJ1-4, with D possibly TRBD1 on 5 matching bases. The origin of this receptor is an adult in good health. The specimen comprised peripheral blood, sampled on day 0 of MenACWY control vaccination. The CDR3 protein is CASSLGAGGKEKLFF. For the CDR3, the DNA is TGCGCCAGCAGCTTGGGTGCCGGGGGGAAGGAAAAACTGTTTTTT. The full variable domain, completed using reference TRBV5-1 and TRBJ1-4, is KAGVTQTPRYLIKTRGQQVTLSCSPISGHRSVSWYQQTPGQGLQFLFEYFSETQRNKGNFPGRFSGRQFSNSRSEMNVSTLELGDSALYLCASSLGAGGKEKLFFGSGTQLSVL.